This T cell receptor beta chain was profiled in a study of shared clonotypes between healthy human individuals. At the level of the study: The composition of the donors was two women and three men aged 18 to 49.

The study, taken as a whole, reports: Non-shared clonotypes showed lower generation probabilities than clonotypes common to all four donors. As a rule, naive subsets had a larger estimated richness than memory subsets.

Data came from immunoSEQ multiplex PCR; TCRdb stores just in-frame clones and leaves some out. The data contain approximately 1.5 million clones, 95% to 99% of them seen just once; the ten biggest clones take up roughly 0.45%. As to this clone: Its antigen is as yet unknown.

Germline assignment: CDR1 SQVTM and CDR2 ANQGSEA. The length of the CDR3 is 15 residues. Trimming took off 4 bases at V and 8 bases at J, with 23 bases between the two ends. The source is a man aged 25-45 years in good health. Sequenced material: naive CD4+ T cells sorted from blood. Subset described: CD45RA+ positively selected. This chain links TRBV29-1 with TRBJ1-2; TRBD1 might be the D (6 bases). This chain's CDR3 is CSVGALGTPAGGYTF. CDR3 nucleotide sequence: TGCAGCGTTGGGGCCCTCGGGACACCCGCTGGAGGCTACACCTTC.